Below, 27 T cell receptor beta chains from the same sample are listed, as sequenced in a study of T cells after yellow fever vaccination. MiXCR was run by TCRdb on the 5' RACE reads, yielding one entry per CDR3 protein. The table includes 150,000 to 200,000 distinct CDR3 sequences, 9.3% detected once. Material: CD8+ T cells sorted from PBMCs, obtained 45 days after the yellow fever booster vaccination. Receptors originate from a man younger than 30 who received the YFV17D yellow fever vaccine.

The chain joins TRBV6-2 or TRBV6-3 to TRBJ2-3; 12 bases map to TRBD2. V trimming: 0 bases; J trimming: 4 bases; junction bases outside the gene matches: 14. Per germline, CDR1 MNHEY and CDR2 SVGEGT. The CDR3 covers 20 residues. The CDR3 protein is CASSYSQLAGGYVGADTQYF. For the CDR3, the DNA is TGTGCCAGCAGTTACTCGCAACTAGCGGGGGGATACGTGGGCGCAGATACGCAGTATTTT.

The chain combines TRBV6-5 with TRBJ1-6; D is undetermined. CDR3 length: 15 amino acids. From germline, CDR1 is MNHEY and CDR2 SVGAGI. The germline V and J ends were trimmed by 6 bases and 0 bases, with 9 bases remaining between them. The CDR3 sequence is CASSGFSSYNSPLHF. The CDR3 region has the DNA TGTGCCAGCAGCGGCTTTAGCTCCTATAATTCACCCCTCCACTTT.

This clonotype was found many times. The CDR3 region is CAISESSSGANVLTF. The CDR3 DNA follows: TGTGCCATCAGTGAGTCCAGCTCTGGGGCCAACGTCCTGACTTTC. The chain employs TRBV10-3 and TRBJ2-6; D not certain. The CDR3 loop spans 15 amino acids. The germline V and J ends were trimmed by 0 bases and 0 bases, with 3 bases remaining between them. CDR1 and CDR2 (germline): ENHRY, SYGVKD.

The chain has TRBV4-1 and TRBJ2-3, with D unresolved. Germline V gene lookup returns CDR1 MGHRA and CDR2 YSYEKL. The CDR3 has 10 amino acids. Trimming removed 5 bases at V and 5 bases at J, with 2 bases between. CDR3 region: CASSGDTQYF. For the CDR3, the DNA is TGCGCCAGCAGCGGAGATACGCAGTATTTT.

The V call is TRBV29-1, the J call TRBJ1-1; D uncertain. Per the germline V gene, CDR1 is SQVTM and CDR2 is ANQGSEA. The V end was cut by 2 bases, the J end by 4 bases, with 14 bases between. This CDR3 has 14 residues. The CDR3 sequence: CSVELDGRSTEAFF. In DNA, the CDR3 is TGCAGCGTTGAATTGGACGGGCGGAGCACTGAAGCTTTCTTT.

This clonotype was seen more than once but under ten times. The chain is built from TRBV12-3 or TRBV12-4 and TRBJ2-5; the match to TRBD2 covers 8 bases. With V trimmed by 6 bases and J by 2 bases, 8 bases remained unmatched. This CDR3 contains 15 residues. The CDR3 here is CASSRAGAGQETQYF. The CDR3 DNA is TGTGCCAGCAGCCGAGCGGGGGCGGGACAAGAGACCCAGTACTTC.

The chain is built from TRBV2 and TRBJ2-7; no clear D. V was trimmed by 6 bases and J by 6 bases, leaving 12 bases between them. Germline lookup yields CDR1 SNHLY and CDR2 FYNNEI. CDR3 length equals 12 residues. DNA for the CDR3: TGTGCCAGCAGAGAACGTATACCCGAGCAGTACTTC. It codes for CASRERIPEQYF.

The sample holds a few counts of this clonotype. The chain links TRBV5-4 to TRBJ1-2; maybe TRBD1 (6 bases). The CDR3 is 13 amino acids. CDR1 is SGHNT and CDR2 is YYREEE in the germline V gene (reference sequence). V gave up 1 base and J gave up 8 bases, with 12 bases separating them. The CDR3 here is CASSLIGGSGYTF. In DNA form, the CDR3 reads TGTGCCAGCAGCTTGATCGGGGGCTCAGGCTACACCTTC.

In this sample, this clonotype turned up a few times. DNA for the CDR3: TGTGCCAGCGGACCGGGACAGAACTACGAGCAGTACTTC. Translating gives CASGPGQNYEQYF. The chain combines TRBV27 with TRBJ2-7; 7 bases align to TRBD1. CDR1 is MNHEY and CDR2 is SMNVEV in the germline V gene (reference sequence). The CDR3 runs to 13 residues. V was clipped by 8 bases and J by 3 bases; unmatched bases: 7.

This clonotype has more than one count but fewer than ten. V usage is TRBV7-9 and J usage is TRBJ1-5; D is perhaps TRBD1 (5 bases). This CDR3 region has 15 residues. CDR1 is SEHNR and CDR2 is FQNEAQ in the germline V gene (reference sequence). The V end was cut by 5 bases, the J end by 2 bases, with 13 bases between. The CDR3 DNA reads as TGTGCCAGCAGCCCGGGGGGTATTGGCAATCAGCCCCAGCATTTT. This sequence encodes CASSPGGIGNQPQHF.

This clonotype turned up a few times. The rearrangement uses TRBV10-3 and TRBJ2-7; 10 bases are shared with TRBD2. V dropped 6 bases and J dropped 2; count of bases not matched to a gene: 4. Germline CDR1 and CDR2: ENHRY and SYGVKD. The CDR3 has 14 amino acids. CDR3: CAISRSGGAYEQYF. For the CDR3, the DNA is TGTGCCATCAGCAGGAGCGGGGGGGCCTACGAGCAGTACTTC.

This clonotype was detected only a few times. The chain combines TRBV4-3 with TRBJ2-1; 8 bases line up with TRBD2. J lost 6 bases, V lost 4 bases, and 5 bases had no gene match. The CDR3 contains 14 residues. Per germline, CDR1 LGHNA and CDR2 YSLEER. Here the CDR3 reads CASSPGTRSNEQFF. The CDR3 DNA sequence: TGCGCCAGCAGCCCCGGGACTAGATCCAATGAGCAGTTCTTC.

CDR3 nucleotide sequence: TGTGCCAGCAGTTACCGGACCCCGGGACAGGGGGTTGGTAATGAAAAACTGTTTTTT. This gives the protein CASSYRTPGQGVGNEKLFF. The chain employs TRBV6-5 and TRBJ1-4; TRBD1 matches at 11 bases. CDR3 size: 19 residues. The J segment lost 4 bases and the V segment lost 2 bases, leaving 12 bases of the junction unmatched. The V gene's germline CDR1 is MNHEY and CDR2 SVGAGI.

The rearrangement links TRBV25-1 to TRBJ1-2; 7 bases match TRBD1. Germline V gives CDR1 MGHDK, CDR2 SYGVNS. V dropped 8 bases and J dropped 7; count of bases not matched to a gene: 4. This CDR3 has 11 residues. CDR3 in DNA: TGTGCCAGCCGACAGGGTGGTGGCTACACCTTC. This sequence encodes CASRQGGGYTF.

The chain couples TRBV5-6 to TRBJ2-5; 9 nucleotides agree with TRBD2. This CDR3 has 16 residues. The V segment lost 3 bases and the J segment 2 bases; nucleotides outside the gene matches: 8. CDR1 and CDR2 from the germline V gene are SGHDT and YYEEEE. The CDR3 bases are TGTGCCAGCAGCTCACCTAGCGGGACCGGACAAGAGACCCAGTACTTC. Translation: CASSSPSGTGQETQYF.

This clonotype was observed a handful of times. The V gene is TRBV6-8, the J gene TRBJ2-3, with 8 bases aligning to TRBD1. Germline assignment: CDR1 MNHGY and CDR2 SAAAGT. V was pared by 4 bases and J by 0 bases, with 3 bases of the junction left unmatched. The CDR3 is 15 amino acids. CDR3 region: CASSCQGASTDTQYF. DNA of the CDR3: TGTGCCAGCAGTTGCCAGGGGGCCAGCACAGATACGCAGTATTTT.

The CDR3 is CASSGGIFSYEQYF. CDR3 coding DNA: TGTGCCAGTAGTGGAGGTATTTTCTCCTACGAGCAGTACTTC. The chain is built from TRBV19 and TRBJ2-7; perhaps TRBD2 as D (5 bases). CDR3 size: 14 residues. The germline CDR1 and CDR2 sequences are LNHDA and SQIVND (reference sequence). The V end lost 5 bases, the J end lost 0 bases, and 11 bases lay between the germline ends.

The chain joins TRBV6-5 to TRBJ2-3, with a weak D call TRBD2 (5 bases). V was shortened by 5 bases and J by 4 bases, with 13 bases between the two germline ends. Per germline, CDR1 MNHEY and CDR2 SVGAGI. CDR3 length: 14 residues. CDR3 region: CASSPLGVPDTQYF. The CDR3 nucleotides are TGTGCCAGCAGTCCCCTCGGGGTTCCAGATACGCAGTATTTT.

V and J are TRBV5-1 and TRBJ2-5; 8 bases line up with TRBD2. V trimming: 4 bases; J trimming: 1 base; junction bases outside the gene matches: 6. Germline-derived CDR1 and CDR2 are SGHRS and YFSETQ. The CDR3 runs 15 residues. The CDR3 here is CASSGGRMVQETQYF. As DNA, the CDR3 is TGCGCCAGCAGCGGCGGGAGGATGGTCCAAGAGACCCAGTACTTC.

There are many counts of this clonotype. V usage is TRBV6-2 or TRBV6-3 and J usage is TRBJ1-1; the D is unclear. Trimming pared 2 bases from V and 4 bases from J, leaving 2 bases between. There are 11 residues in the CDR3. CDR1 MNHEY and CDR2 SVGEGT come from the germline V gene. CDR3 amino acids: CASSYLTEAFF. CDR3 coding DNA: TGTGCCAGCAGTTACCTCACTGAAGCTTTCTTT.

The chain is built from TRBV7-9 and TRBJ2-7; the D gene is possibly TRBD1 (6 bases). Germline CDR1 SEHNR, CDR2 FQNEAQ (reference sequence). Trimming pared 4 bases from V and 5 bases from J, leaving 9 bases between. The CDR3 sequence is 12 residues long. This CDR3 is CASSSWGHEQYV. The CDR3 nucleotides read TGTGCCAGCAGCTCTTGGGGGCACGAGCAGTACGTC.

V gene TRBV9 combines with J gene TRBJ1-5, with 9 bases aligning to TRBD1. CDR3 length: 15 amino acids. Germline trimming cut 4 bases from V and 7 bases from J; bases unmatched to any gene: 9. CDR1 is SGDLS, CDR2 YYNGEE, per germline. CDR3 nucleotides: TGTGCCAGCAGCCGCGGACAGGGGTTAGGGCAGCCCCAGCATTTT. It encodes CASSRGQGLGQPQHF.

This clonotype was counted ten times or more. V usage is TRBV2 and J usage is TRBJ2-5, with TRBD2 matching 7 bases. CDR3 length: 14 amino acids. CDR1 is SNHLY, CDR2 FYNNEI, per germline. Trimming removed 6 bases from V and 5 bases from J; junction bases left unmatched: 9. The CDR3 here is CASRVGRGGETQYF. CDR3 in DNA: TGTGCCAGCAGGGTCGGACGGGGAGGGGAGACCCAGTACTTC.

This clonotype was seen ten or more times. This chain uses TRBV6-1 with TRBJ2-2, with D possibly TRBD1 on 6 matching bases. This CDR3 comprises 14 residues. V dropped 5 bases and J dropped 3 bases, with 10 bases sitting between them. Germline CDR1 and CDR2: MNHNS and SASEGT. This chain's CDR3 is CASSRQAYTGELFF. In nucleotides, the CDR3 is TGTGCCAGCAGTCGACAGGCCTACACCGGGGAGCTGTTTTTT.

The CDR3 protein is CASSYSGGAGGETQYF. The CDR3 DNA reads TGTGCCAGCAGTTACTCAGGGGGGGCCGGGGGAGAGACCCAGTACTTC. The gene calls are TRBV6-5 and TRBJ2-5; tentatively, D is TRBD2 (7 bases). There are 16 residues in the CDR3. Trimming stripped 0 bases from V and 4 bases from J, with 15 bases between. The germline CDR1 and CDR2 sequences are MNHEY and SVGAGI.

The sample holds a few counts of this clonotype. The CDR3, as DNA: TGTGCCAGCAGTTACGGAAGTCTGACAGGGAGCTCTGGAAACACCATATATTTT. Amino acids: CASSYGSLTGSSGNTIYF. The chain carries TRBV6-6 and TRBJ1-3; 7 positions match TRBD1. The CDR3 covers 18 residues. The V gene end was trimmed by 2 bases and the J gene end by 0 bases; junction bases not matched to a gene: 10. Germline-derived CDR1 and CDR2 are MNHNY and SVGAGI (reference sequence).

CDR3 region: CASSQDPSGGTDTQYF. CDR3 in DNA: TGCGCCAGCAGCCAAGATCCTAGCGGGGGCACAGATACGCAGTATTTT. The V gene is TRBV4-1, the J gene TRBJ2-3; 9 bases are a match to TRBD2. The CDR3 consists of 16 residues. V trimming: 0 bases; J trimming: 1 base; junction bases outside the gene matches: 2. CDR1 is MGHRA, CDR2 YSYEKL, per germline.